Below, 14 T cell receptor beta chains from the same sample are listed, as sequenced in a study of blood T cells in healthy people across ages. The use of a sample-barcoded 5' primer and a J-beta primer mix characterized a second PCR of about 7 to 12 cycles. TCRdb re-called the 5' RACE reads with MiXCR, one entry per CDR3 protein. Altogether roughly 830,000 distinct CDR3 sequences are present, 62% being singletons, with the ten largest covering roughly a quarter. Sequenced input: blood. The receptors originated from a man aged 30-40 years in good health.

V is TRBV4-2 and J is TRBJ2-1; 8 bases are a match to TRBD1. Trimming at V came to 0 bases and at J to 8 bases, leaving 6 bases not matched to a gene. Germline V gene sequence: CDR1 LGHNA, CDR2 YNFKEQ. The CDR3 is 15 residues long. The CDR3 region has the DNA TGTGCCAGCAGCCAAGAGGCAGGGGGCATCGATGAGCAGTTCTTC. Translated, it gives CASSQEAGGIDEQFF.

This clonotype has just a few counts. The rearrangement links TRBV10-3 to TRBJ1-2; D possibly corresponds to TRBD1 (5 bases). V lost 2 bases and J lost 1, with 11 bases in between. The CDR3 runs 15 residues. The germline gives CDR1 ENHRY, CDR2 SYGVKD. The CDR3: CAISETPTVNYGYTF. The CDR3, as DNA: TGTGCCATCAGTGAGACCCCGACAGTTAACTATGGCTACACCTTC.

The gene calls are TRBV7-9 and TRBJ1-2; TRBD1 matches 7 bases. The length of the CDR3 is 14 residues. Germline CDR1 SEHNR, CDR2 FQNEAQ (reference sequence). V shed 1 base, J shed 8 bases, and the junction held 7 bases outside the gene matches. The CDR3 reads CASSLGRQGDGYTF. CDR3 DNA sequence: TGTGCCAGCAGCTTAGGAAGGCAGGGGGACGGCTACACCTTC. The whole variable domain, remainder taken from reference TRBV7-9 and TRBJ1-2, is DTGVSQNPRHKITKRGQNVTFRCDPISEHNRLYWYRQTLGQGPEFLTYFQNEAQLEKSRLLSDRFSAERPKGSFSTLEIQRTEQGDSAMYLCASSLGRQGDGYTFGSGTRLTVV.

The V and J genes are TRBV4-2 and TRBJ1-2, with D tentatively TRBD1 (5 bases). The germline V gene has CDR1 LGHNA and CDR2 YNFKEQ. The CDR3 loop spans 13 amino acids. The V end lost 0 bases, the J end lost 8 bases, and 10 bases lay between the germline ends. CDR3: CASSQDVRGGYTF. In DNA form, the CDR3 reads TGTGCCAGCAGCCAAGATGTTCGGGGGGGCTACACCTTC.

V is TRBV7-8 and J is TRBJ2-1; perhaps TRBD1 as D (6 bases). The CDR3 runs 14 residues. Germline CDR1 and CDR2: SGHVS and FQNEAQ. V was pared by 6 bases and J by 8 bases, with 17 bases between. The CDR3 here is CASSYRVMNDEQFF. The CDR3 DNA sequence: TGTGCCAGCAGTTACAGGGTAATGAACGATGAGCAGTTCTTC.

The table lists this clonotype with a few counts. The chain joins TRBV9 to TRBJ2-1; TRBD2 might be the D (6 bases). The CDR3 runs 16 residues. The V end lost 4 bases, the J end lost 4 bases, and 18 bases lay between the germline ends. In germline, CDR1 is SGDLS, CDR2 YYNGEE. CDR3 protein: CASSPPTGLYYNEQFF. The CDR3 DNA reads TGTGCCAGCAGCCCCCCCACGGGACTTTATTACAATGAGCAGTTCTTC.

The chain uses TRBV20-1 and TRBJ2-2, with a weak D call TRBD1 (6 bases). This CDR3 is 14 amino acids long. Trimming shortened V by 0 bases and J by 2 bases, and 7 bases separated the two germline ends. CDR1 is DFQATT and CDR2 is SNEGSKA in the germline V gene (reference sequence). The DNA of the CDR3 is TGCAGTGCTAGAGAGGACAGAAACACCGGGGAGCTGTTTTTT. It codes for CSAREDRNTGELFF.

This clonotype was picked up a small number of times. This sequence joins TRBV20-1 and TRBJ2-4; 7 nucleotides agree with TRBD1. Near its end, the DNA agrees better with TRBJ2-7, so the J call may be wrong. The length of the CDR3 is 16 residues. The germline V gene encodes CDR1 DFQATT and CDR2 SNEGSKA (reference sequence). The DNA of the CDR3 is TGCAGTGCTAGAGATCCCCGACAGGGAAACCCCTACGAGCAGTACTTC. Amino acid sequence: CSARDPRQGNPYEQYF.

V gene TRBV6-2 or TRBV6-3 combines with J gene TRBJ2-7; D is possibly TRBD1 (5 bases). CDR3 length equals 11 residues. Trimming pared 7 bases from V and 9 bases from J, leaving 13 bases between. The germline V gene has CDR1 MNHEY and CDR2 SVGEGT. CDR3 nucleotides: TGTGCCAGCACTCAGGGTGTAAGGCAGTACTTC. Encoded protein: CASTQGVRQYF.

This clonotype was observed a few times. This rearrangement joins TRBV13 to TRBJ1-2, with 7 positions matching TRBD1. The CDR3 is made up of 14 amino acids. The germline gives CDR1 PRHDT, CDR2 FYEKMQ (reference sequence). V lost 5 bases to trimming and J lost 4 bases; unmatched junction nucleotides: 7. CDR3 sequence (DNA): TGTGCCAGCAGCCGTCAGGGGGGCATCTATGGCTACACCTTC. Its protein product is CASSRQGGIYGYTF.

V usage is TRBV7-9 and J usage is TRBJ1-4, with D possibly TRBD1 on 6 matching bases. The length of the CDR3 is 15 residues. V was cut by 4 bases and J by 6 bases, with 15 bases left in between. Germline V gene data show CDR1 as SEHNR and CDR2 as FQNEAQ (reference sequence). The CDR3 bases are TGTGCCAGCAGCTCCTGGGGGGGCGAGTATGAAAAACTGTTTTTT. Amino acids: CASSSWGGEYEKLFF.

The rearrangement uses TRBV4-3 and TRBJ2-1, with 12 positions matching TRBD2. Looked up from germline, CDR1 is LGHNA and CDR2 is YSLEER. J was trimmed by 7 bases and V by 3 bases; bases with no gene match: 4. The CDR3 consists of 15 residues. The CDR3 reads CASSQLAGGRNEQFF. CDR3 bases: TGCGCCAGCAGCCAGCTAGCGGGGGGGCGGAATGAGCAGTTCTTC.

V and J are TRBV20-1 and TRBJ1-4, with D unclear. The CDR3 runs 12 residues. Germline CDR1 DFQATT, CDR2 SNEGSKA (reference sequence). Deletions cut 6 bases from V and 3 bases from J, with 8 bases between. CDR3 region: CSAGGPNEKLFF. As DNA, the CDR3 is TGCAGTGCCGGAGGGCCTAATGAAAAACTGTTTTTT.

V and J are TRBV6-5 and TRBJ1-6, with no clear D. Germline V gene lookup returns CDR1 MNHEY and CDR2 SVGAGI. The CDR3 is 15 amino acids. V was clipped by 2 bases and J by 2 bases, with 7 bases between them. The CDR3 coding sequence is TGTGCCAGCAGTTACGAGAGACCCTATAATTCACCCCTCCACTTT. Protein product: CASSYERPYNSPLHF.